The rows below give T cell receptor beta chains drawn from one sample of a study of blood T cell repertoires in COVID-19. The data were produced by immunoSEQ multiplex PCR, yet TCRdb's version contains in-frame clones alone and is incomplete. Among 150,000 to 200,000 clones, approximately 80% were seen once, and the ten largest hold 10% to 15%. Sequenced sample: peripheral blood. These receptors all come from a man between 65 and 79 years old who had recovered from COVID-19. Both conserved end residues are part of each CDR3. Fields, in order: D gene, V gene, clone size, J gene, CDR3 DNA, CDR3 protein. D genes are given only for firm matches. Size is omitted from some rows. Given values are once, few, many or a class for expanded clones.

.	TRBV28	.	TRBJ1-2	TGTGCCAGCAGTTTAGGGCCGCTAAACTATGGCTACACCTTC	CASSLGPLNYGYTF
TRBD1	TRBV10-3	.	TRBJ1-3	TGTGCCATCAGTGAGGGGACAGGGCCCTCTGGAAACACCATATATTTT	CAISEGTGPSGNTIYF
.	TRBV6-1	.	TRBJ1-4	TGTGCCAGCAGTGATCAGGGGCGGGGGTCGGCTAATGAAAAACTGTTTTTT	CASSDQGRGSANEKLFF
TRBD1	TRBV27	few	TRBJ2-6	TGTGCCAGCAGTTTGTGGACAGGGGGCGGTGGGGCCAACGTCCTGACTTTC	CASSLWTGGGGANVLTF
.	TRBV6-6	.	TRBJ2-2	TGTGCCAGCAGTTACCCGTCCGAGGGGGAGCTGTTTTTT	CASSYPSEGELFF
TRBD2	TRBV4-2	.	TRBJ2-3	TGTGCCAGCAGCCAGGATGCTGAGGGAGCGGGAGAAATGGATACGCAGTATTTT	CASSQDAEGAGEMDTQYF
TRBD2	TRBV3-1/TRBV3-2	.	TRBJ2-2	TGTGCCAGCAGCCCTCGTCCACTAGCGGGCAACACCGGGGAGCTGTTTTTT	CASSPRPLAGNTGELFF
TRBD2	TRBV7-6	.	TRBJ2-7	TGTGCCAGCAGCCCCCGGGAGGGAGGGTTCGAGCAGTACTTC	CASSPREGGFEQYF
TRBD2	TRBV3-1/TRBV3-2	.	TRBJ2-5	TGTGCCAGCAGCCAAGAAAGGACGGGAGGAACCCAAGAGACCCAGTACTTC	CASSQERTGGTQETQYF
.	TRBV21-1	.	TRBJ1-5	TGTGCCAGCAGCAAAGTAGGGGGGGGGTTATTAGGCAATCAGCCCCAGCATTTT	CASSKVGGGLLGNQPQHF
TRBD1	TRBV7-8	.	TRBJ1-1	TGTGCCAGCAGCCTCGGGACAGGGGCCCAAGCTTTCTTT	CASSLGTGAQAFF
.	TRBV6-1	.	TRBJ1-2	TGTGCCAGCAGTGAAGCGCAGAACTATGGCTACACCTTC	CASSEAQNYGYTF
TRBD1	TRBV30	.	TRBJ2-2	TGTGCCTGGAGTTATGACAGGGGGAACACCGGGGAGCTGTTTTTT	CAWSYDRGNTGELFF
TRBD2	TRBV15	once	TRBJ2-7	TGTGCCACCAGCAGAGTCGCTAGCGGGACCCCCTACGAGCAGTACTTC	CATSRVASGTPYEQYF
TRBD1	TRBV11-2	.	TRBJ1-2	TGTGCCAGCAGCCGAACCCGGACAGGGGAACATGGCTACACCTTC	CASSRTRTGEHGYTF
.	TRBV24-1	once	TRBJ2-3	TGTGCCACCAGTACCCAACCCGGGGGGCAGTATTTT	CATSTQPGGQYF
.	TRBV29-1	few	TRBJ2-7	TGCAGCGCCAGTGGAGATCTCTACGACGGGCAGTACTTC	CSASGDLYDGQYF
TRBD1	TRBV5-4	few	TRBJ1-1	TGTGCCAGCAGCGACAGGGGGATTGAAGCTTTCTTT	CASSDRGIEAFF
.	TRBV5-6	few	TRBJ1-2	TGTGCCAGCAGCTTGGGGCATGTGATCAACTATGGCTACACCTTC	CASSLGHVINYGYTF
.	TRBV27	.	TRBJ2-2	TGTGCCAGCAGCCCTATTACCGGGGAGCTGTTTTTT	CASSPITGELFF
.	TRBV29-1	.	TRBJ1-4	TGCAGCATTTTACAGGGAACTAATGAAAAACTGTTTTTT	CSILQGTNEKLFF
.	TRBV10-3	.	TRBJ2-7	TGTGCCATCAGTGAGGCAGGATACTTATACGAGCAGTACTTC	CAISEAGYLYEQYF
TRBD2	TRBV27	.	TRBJ2-7	TGTGCCAGCACCCCTAGCGGGAGTTACGAGCAGTACTTC	CASTPSGSYEQYF
.	TRBV7-3	.	TRBJ1-3	TGTGCCAGCAGCTTAGGCCCGCCTGGAAACACCATATATTTT	CASSLGPPGNTIYF
.	TRBV11-1	.	TRBJ2-2	TGTGCCAGCAGCTTAGCGAGGCAGGGGCGAAGGACCGGGGAGCTGTTTTTT	CASSLARQGRRTGELFF
TRBD1	TRBV28	once	TRBJ1-5	TGTGCCAGCAGCACCCCCCCGGGACAGAGGAATCAGCCCCAGCATTTT	CASSTPPGQRNQPQHF
.	TRBV20-1	.	TRBJ2-1	TGCAGTGCTAGTAATCCCGACACCCTCTCCTACAATGAGCAGTTCTTC	CSASNPDTLSYNEQFF
.	TRBV2	once	TRBJ1-5	TGTGCCAGCAGTGAGGACGGGGTTAATCAGCCCCAGCATTTT	CASSEDGVNQPQHF
TRBD2	TRBV10-1	.	TRBJ2-7	TGCGCCAGCAGTGCGGGACTAGCGGGCTACGAGCAGTACTTC	CASSAGLAGYEQYF
.	TRBV2	.	TRBJ1-5	TGTGCCAGCAGTCTCGACAGTAGCAATCAGCCCCAGCATTTT	CASSLDSSNQPQHF
.	TRBV10-2	.	TRBJ2-7	TGCGCCAGCAGCCCTAGGGGGGGACAGGCCTACGAGCAGTACTTC	CASSPRGGQAYEQYF
.	TRBV6-1	.	TRBJ1-5	TGTGCCAGCAGTGGGGCAGGGGCCCGTCCCAATCAGCCCCAGCATTTT	CASSGAGARPNQPQHF
.	TRBV7-9	.	TRBJ2-5	TGTGCCAGCAGCTTACCACCCTCAGGCAGGACCCAGTACTTC	CASSLPPSGRTQYF
.	TRBV11-2	.	TRBJ1-2	TGTGCCAATTTAGGGGGAATCCGCGGCTACACCTTC	CANLGGIRGYTF
.	TRBV19	.	TRBJ2-1	TGTGCCAGTAGTATAGATCTAGTCCCCTCCTACAATGAGCAGTTCTTC	CASSIDLVPSYNEQFF
.	TRBV9	.	TRBJ1-1	TGTGCCAGCAGCGCTTCCGGACAGGAAGCTTTCTTT	CASSASGQEAFF
TRBD2	TRBV19	.	TRBJ2-3	TGTGCCAGTAGGCACAGCGGGACCACAGATACGCAGTATTTT	CASRHSGTTDTQYF
.	TRBV5-1	.	TRBJ2-7	TGCGCCAGTTCGAATCGGACAGCCGACGGGGAGCAGTACTTC	CASSNRTADGEQYF
TRBD2	TRBV19	once	TRBJ2-5	TGTGCCAGTAGTATTTTGACTAGCGGGAGAGAGACCCAGTACTTC	CASSILTSGRETQYF
TRBD1	TRBV5-6	.	TRBJ2-1	TGTGCCAGCAGCTTGTCCGGACAGGGTCGCGATGAGCAGTTCTTC	CASSLSGQGRDEQFF
.	TRBV30	.	TRBJ2-7	TGTGCCTGGACCACCGGGAACTCCTACGAGCAGTACTTC	CAWTTGNSYEQYF
.	TRBV3-1/TRBV3-2	.	TRBJ2-1	TGTGCCAGCAGCCAAGATAAGGGGCGGGACCGCGGCAATGAGCAGTTCTTC	CASSQDKGRDRGNEQFF
TRBD2	TRBV5-6	.	TRBJ2-1	TGTGCCAGCAGAGACTTGTCGGCGGGAGGGCCAACCTACAATGAGCAGTTCTTC	CASRDLSAGGPTYNEQFF
TRBD1	TRBV28	.	TRBJ1-2	TGTGCCAGCAGCCGCGGGACAGGGGGCGATGGCTACACCTTC	CASSRGTGGDGYTF
TRBD2	TRBV5-4	once	TRBJ2-7	TGTGCCAGCAGCTTGGGAGGACTAGCGGGTCTACGGTTCTACGAGCAGTACTTC	CASSLGGLAGLRFYEQYF
TRBD2	TRBV27	.	TRBJ2-1	TGTGCCAGCAGTTTTACGGGACTAGCGGGAACTTACAATGAGCAATCCGCTAGGCAGTTCTTC	CASSFTGLAGTYNEQSARQFF
TRBD2	TRBV7-2	.	TRBJ2-3	TGTGCCAGCAGCGTGGGACTAGCGCCTCGGACAGATACGCAGTATTTT	CASSVGLAPRTDTQYF
TRBD2	TRBV29-1	.	TRBJ2-1	TGCAGCGTATCCACTAGCGGGAGTTTGTCCTACAATGAGCAGTTCTTC	CSVSTSGSLSYNEQFF
.	TRBV30	once	TRBJ1-1	TGTGCCTGGAGTGTACCGGGGTGGGGAAACACTGAAGCTTTCTTT	CAWSVPGWGNTEAFF
TRBD1	TRBV4-1	.	TRBJ1-3	TGCGCCAGCAGCCAAGAGCCGGACAGGGCCTCTGGAAACACCATATATTTT	CASSQEPDRASGNTIYF
.	TRBV5-1	.	TRBJ2-3	TGCGCCAGCAGCTTGCTTGTCGGGAGTAGCGCAGATACGCAGTATTTT	CASSLLVGSSADTQYF
TRBD1	TRBV27	.	TRBJ2-7	TGTGCCAGCAGACCACAGGGGGCGCGCCCCTACGAGCAGTACTTC	CASRPQGARPYEQYF
.	TRBV24-1	once	TRBJ2-7	TGTGCCACCAGCCCGGCGGGATCCTACGAGCAGTACTTC	CATSPAGSYEQYF
.	TRBV20-1	.	TRBJ1-2	TGCAGTGCTAGTGTTCCCTATTCAAACTATGGCTACACCTTC	CSASVPYSNYGYTF
.	TRBV5-8	few	TRBJ1-2	TGTGCCAGCAGCCCGGTCAATCCGTATAACTATGGCTACACCTTC	CASSPVNPYNYGYTF
TRBD2	TRBV6-6	.	TRBJ2-1	TGTGCCAGCAGTTACTCGACTAGCGGGAGGAGAAATGAGCAGTTCTTC	CASSYSTSGRRNEQFF
TRBD2	TRBV18	few	TRBJ2-5	TGTGCCAGCTCACCCACTAGCGGCCAAGAGACCCAGTACTTC	CASSPTSGQETQYF
.	TRBV18	.	TRBJ2-5	TGTGCCAGCTCACCAGAACAGGGCCTCGAGACCCAGTACTTC	CASSPEQGLETQYF
.	TRBV28	.	TRBJ2-5	TGTGCCAGCAGCCCAGACAGCCAAGAGACCCAGTACTTC	CASSPDSQETQYF